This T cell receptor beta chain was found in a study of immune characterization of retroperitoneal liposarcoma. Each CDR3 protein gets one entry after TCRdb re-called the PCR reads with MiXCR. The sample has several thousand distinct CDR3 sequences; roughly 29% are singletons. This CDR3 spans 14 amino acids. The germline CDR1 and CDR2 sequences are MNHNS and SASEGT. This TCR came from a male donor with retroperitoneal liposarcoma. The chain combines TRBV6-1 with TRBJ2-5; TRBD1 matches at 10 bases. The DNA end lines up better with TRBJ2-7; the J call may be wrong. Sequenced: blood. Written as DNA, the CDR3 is TGTGCCAGCAGGATGACAGGGGGCGCGGACGAGCAGTACTTC. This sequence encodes CASRMTGGADEQYF.